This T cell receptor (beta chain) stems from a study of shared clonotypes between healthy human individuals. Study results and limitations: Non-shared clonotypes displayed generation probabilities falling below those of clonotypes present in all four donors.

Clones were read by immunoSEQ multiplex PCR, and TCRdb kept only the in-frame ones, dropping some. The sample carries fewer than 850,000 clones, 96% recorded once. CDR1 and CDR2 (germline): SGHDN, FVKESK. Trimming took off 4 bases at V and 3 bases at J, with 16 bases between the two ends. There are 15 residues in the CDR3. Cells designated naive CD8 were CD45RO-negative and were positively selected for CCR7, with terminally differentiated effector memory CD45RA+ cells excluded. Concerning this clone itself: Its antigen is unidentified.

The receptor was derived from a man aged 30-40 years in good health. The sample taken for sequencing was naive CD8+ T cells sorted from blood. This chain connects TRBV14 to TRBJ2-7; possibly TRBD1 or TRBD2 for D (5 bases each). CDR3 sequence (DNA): TGTGCCAGCAGCCTAATAACCGGGACGATCTACGAGCAGTACTTC. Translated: CASSLITGTIYEQYF.